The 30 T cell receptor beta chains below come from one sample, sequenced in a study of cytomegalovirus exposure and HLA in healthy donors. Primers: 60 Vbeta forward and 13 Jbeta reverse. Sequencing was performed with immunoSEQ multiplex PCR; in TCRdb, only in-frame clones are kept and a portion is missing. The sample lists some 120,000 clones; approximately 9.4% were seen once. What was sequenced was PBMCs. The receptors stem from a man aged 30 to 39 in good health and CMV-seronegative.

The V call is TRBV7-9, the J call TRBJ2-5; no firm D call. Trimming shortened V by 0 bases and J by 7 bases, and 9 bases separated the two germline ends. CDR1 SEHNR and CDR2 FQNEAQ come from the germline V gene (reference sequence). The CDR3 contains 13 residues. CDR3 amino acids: CASSLAESGTQYF. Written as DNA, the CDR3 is TGTGCCAGCAGCTTAGCGGAGTCCGGGACCCAGTACTTC.

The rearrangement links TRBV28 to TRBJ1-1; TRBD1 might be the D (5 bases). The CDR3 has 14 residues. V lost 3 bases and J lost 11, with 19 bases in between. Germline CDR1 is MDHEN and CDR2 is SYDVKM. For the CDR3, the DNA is TGTGCCAGCAGTTTGGATGACAGATCTGAGATGGCTTTCTTT. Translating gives CASSLDDRSEMAFF. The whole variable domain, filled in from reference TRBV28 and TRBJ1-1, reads DVKVTQSSRYLVKRTGEKVFLECVQDMDHENMFWYRQDPGLGLRLIYFSYDVKMKEKGDIPEGYSVSREKKERFSLILESASTNQTSMYLCASSLDDRSEMAFFGQGTRLTVV.

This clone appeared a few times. CDR3 coding DNA: TGTGCCAGCAGCTTAACCTCGGGGTTAGTTGGGGCCAACGTCCTGACTTTC. This sequence encodes CASSLTSGLVGANVLTF. This chain links TRBV7-9 with TRBJ2-6; D is perhaps TRBD2 (5 bases). V was cut by 2 bases and J by 3 bases, with 14 bases left in between. The CDR3 runs to 17 residues. Germline CDR1 SEHNR, CDR2 FQNEAQ (reference sequence).

CDR3 in DNA: TGTGCCAGCAATACCGGGACAGTTACCTACGAGCAGTACTTC. Its translation: CASNTGTVTYEQYF. The genes are TRBV6-1 and TRBJ2-5; 7 bases line up with TRBD1. The closer fit of TRBJ2-7 to the DNA end suggests the J call may be wrong. Germline V gives CDR1 MNHNS, CDR2 SASEGT. The CDR3 has 14 residues.

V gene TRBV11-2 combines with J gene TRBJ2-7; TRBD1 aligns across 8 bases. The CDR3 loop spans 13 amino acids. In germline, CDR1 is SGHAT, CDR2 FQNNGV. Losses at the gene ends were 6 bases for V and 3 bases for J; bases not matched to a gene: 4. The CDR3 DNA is TGTGCCAGCAGACGTACAGGGGGCTACGAGCAGTACTTC. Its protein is CASRRTGGYEQYF. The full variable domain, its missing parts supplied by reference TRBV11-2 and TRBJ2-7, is EAGVAQSPRYKIIEKRQSVAFWCNPISGHATLYWYQQILGQGPKLLIQFQNNGVVDDSQLPKDRFSAERLKGVDSTLKIQPAKLEDSAVYLCASRRTGGYEQYFGPGTRLTVT.

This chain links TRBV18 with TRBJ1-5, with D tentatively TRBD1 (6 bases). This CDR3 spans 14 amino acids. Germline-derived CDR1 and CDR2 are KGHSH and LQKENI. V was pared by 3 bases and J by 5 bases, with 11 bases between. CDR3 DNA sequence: TGTGCCAGCTCACCGGGACATTTATATCAGCCCCAGCATTTT. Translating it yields CASSPGHLYQPQHF.

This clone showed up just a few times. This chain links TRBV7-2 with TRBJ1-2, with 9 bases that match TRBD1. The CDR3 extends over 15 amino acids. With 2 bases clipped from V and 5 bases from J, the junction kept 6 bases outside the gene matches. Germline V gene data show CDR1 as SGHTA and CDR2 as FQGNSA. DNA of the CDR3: TGTGCCAGCAGCTTAAGTCCCGGGACAGGGTATGGCTACACCTTC. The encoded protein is CASSLSPGTGYGYTF.

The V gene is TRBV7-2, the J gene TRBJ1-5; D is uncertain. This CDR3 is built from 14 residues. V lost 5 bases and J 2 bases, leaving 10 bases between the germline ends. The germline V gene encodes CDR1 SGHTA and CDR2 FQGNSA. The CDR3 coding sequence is TGTGCCAGCAGCCGGGGTGGGGGCAATCAGCCCCAGCATTTT. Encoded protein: CASSRGGGNQPQHF.

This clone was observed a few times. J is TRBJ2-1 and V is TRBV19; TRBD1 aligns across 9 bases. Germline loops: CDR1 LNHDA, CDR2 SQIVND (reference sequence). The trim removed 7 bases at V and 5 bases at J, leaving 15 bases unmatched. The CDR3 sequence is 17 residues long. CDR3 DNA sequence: TGTGCCAGTACCCGGGACAGGGAAGGAGTGAGAGACAATGAGCAGTTCTTC. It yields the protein CASTRDREGVRDNEQFF.

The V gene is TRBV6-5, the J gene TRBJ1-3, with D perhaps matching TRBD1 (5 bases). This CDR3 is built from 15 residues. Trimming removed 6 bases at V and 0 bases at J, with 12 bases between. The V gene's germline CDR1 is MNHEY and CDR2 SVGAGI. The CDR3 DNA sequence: TGTGCCAGCAGCTGGGACTCCGGCTCTGGAAACACCATATATTTT. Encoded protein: CASSWDSGSGNTIYF.

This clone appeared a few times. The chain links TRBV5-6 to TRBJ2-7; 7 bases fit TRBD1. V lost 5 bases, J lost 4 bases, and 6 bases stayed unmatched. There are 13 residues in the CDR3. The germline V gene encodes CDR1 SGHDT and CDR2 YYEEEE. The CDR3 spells CASSIGTAYEQYF. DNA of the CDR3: TGTGCCAGCAGTATCGGGACAGCTTACGAGCAGTACTTC.

The CDR3 is CASSSSDRVSGELFF. The CDR3 DNA reads TGTGCCAGCAGTTCCAGTGACAGGGTGTCAGGGGAGCTGTTTTTT. The genes are TRBV27 and TRBJ2-2, with 7 bases identical to TRBD1. V lost 4 bases, J lost 8 bases, and 10 bases stayed unmatched. The germline gives CDR1 MNHEY, CDR2 SMNVEV (reference sequence). This CDR3 has 15 amino acids.

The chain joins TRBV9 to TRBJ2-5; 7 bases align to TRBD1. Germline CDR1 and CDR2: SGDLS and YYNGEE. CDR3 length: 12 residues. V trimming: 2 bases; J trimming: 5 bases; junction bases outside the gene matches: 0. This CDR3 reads CASSVTGETQYF. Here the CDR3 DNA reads TGTGCCAGCAGCGTGACAGGGGAGACCCAGTACTTC. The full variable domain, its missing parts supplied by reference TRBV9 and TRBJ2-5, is DSGVTQTPKHLITATGQRVTLRCSPRSGDLSVYWYQQSLDQGLQFLIQYYNGEERAKGNILERFSAQQFPDLHSELNLSSLELGDSALYFCASSVTGETQYFGPGTRLLVL.

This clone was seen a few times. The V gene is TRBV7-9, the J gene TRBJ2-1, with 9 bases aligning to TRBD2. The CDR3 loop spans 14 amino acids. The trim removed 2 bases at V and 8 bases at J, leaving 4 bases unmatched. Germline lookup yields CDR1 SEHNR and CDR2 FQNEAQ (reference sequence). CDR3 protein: CASSLRREGYEQFF. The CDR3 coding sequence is TGTGCCAGCAGCTTAAGGCGGGAGGGCTATGAGCAGTTCTTC.

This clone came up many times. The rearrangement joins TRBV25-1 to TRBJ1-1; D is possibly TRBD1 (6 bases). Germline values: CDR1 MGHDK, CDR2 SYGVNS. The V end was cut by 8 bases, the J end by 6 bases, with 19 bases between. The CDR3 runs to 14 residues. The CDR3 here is CASALPGRGAEAFF. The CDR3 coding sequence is TGTGCCAGCGCCTTACCTGGCAGGGGAGCTGAAGCTTTCTTT.

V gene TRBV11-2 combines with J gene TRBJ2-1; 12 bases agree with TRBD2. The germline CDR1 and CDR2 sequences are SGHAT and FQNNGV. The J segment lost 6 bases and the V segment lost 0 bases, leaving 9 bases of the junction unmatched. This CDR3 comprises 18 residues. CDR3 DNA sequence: TGTGCCAGCAGCTTAGATACTACTAGCGGGAGGTGGGTCAATGAGCAGTTCTTC. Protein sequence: CASSLDTTSGRWVNEQFF.

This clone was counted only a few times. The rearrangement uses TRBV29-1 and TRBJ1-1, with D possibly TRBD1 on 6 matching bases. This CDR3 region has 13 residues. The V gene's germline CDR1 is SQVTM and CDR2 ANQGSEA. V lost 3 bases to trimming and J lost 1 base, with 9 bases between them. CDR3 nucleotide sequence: TGCAGCGTTGATTACAGGGAGAACACTGAAGCTTTCTTT. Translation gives CSVDYRENTEAFF.

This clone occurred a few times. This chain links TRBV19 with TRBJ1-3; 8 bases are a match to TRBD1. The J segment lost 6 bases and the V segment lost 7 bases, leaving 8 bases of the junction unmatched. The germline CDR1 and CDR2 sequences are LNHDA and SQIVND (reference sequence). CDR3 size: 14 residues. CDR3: CASTPRQGQNTIYF. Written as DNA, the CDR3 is TGTGCCAGTACCCCGAGACAGGGGCAAAACACCATATATTTT.

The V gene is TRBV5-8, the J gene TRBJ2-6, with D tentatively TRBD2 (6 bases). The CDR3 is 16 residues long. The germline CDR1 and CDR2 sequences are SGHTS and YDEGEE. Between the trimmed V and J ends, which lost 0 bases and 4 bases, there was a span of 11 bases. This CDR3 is CASSLEGLSGANVLTF. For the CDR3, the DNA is TGTGCCAGCAGCTTGGAGGGACTTTCCGGGGCCAACGTCCTGACTTTC.

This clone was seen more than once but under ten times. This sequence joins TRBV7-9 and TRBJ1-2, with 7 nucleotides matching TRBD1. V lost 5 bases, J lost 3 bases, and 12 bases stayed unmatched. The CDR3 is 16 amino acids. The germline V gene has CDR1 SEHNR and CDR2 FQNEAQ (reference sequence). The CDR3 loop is CASSRGGQASDYGYTF. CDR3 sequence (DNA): TGTGCCAGCAGCCGAGGAGGACAGGCTTCGGACTATGGCTACACCTTC.

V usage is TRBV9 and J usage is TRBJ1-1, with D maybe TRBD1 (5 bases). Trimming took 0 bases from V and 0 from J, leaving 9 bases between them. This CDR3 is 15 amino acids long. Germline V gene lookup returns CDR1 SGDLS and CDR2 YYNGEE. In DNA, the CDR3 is TGTGCCAGCAGCGTAGAGGGGTACATGAACACTGAAGCTTTCTTT. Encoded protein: CASSVEGYMNTEAFF.

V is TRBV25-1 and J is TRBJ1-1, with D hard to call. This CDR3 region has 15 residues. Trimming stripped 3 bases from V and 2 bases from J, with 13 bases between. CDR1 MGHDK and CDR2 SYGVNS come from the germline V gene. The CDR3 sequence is CASSEARQGNTEAFF. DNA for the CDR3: TGTGCCAGCAGTGAGGCCCGACAAGGAAACACTGAAGCTTTCTTT.

DNA of the CDR3: TGTGCCAGCCTCGACTCACCCCCGGGCACCGGGGAGCTGTTTTTT. It codes for CASLDSPPGTGELFF. J is TRBJ2-2 and V is TRBV6-6; D is uncertain. The CDR3 loop spans 15 amino acids. V was trimmed by 8 bases and J by 4 bases, leaving 17 bases between them. Germline-derived CDR1 and CDR2 are MNHNY and SVGAGI (reference sequence).

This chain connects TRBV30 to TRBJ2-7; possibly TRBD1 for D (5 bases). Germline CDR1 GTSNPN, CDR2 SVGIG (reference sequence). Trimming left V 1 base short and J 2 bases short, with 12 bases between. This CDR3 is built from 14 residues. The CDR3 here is CAWSGAGSTYEQYF. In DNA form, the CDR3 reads TGTGCCTGGAGTGGGGCAGGGTCTACCTACGAGCAGTACTTC.

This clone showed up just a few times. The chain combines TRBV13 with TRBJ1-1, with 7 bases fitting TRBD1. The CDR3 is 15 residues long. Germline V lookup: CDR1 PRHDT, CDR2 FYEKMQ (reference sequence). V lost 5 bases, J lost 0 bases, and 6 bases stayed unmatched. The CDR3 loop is CASSPRDRVNTEAFF. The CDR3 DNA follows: TGTGCCAGCAGCCCCAGGGACAGAGTGAACACTGAAGCTTTCTTT.

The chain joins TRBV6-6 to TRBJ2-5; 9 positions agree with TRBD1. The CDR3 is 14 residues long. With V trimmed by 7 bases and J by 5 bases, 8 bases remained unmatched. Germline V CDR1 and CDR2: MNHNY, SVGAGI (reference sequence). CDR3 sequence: CASIMRQGGETQYF. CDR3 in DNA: TGTGCCAGCATCATGAGACAGGGGGGGGAGACCCAGTACTTC.

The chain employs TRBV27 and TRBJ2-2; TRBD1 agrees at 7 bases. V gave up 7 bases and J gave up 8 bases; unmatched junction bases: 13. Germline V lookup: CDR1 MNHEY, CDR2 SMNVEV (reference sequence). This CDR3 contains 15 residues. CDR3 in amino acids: CASTSPTGSLGELFF. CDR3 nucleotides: TGTGCCAGCACCTCACCGACAGGGTCTTTGGGGGAGCTGTTTTTT.

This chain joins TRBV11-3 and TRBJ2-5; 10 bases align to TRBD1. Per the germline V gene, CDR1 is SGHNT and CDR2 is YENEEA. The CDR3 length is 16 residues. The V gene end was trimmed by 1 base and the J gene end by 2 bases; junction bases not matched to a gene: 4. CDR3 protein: CASSLGTGGEQETQYF. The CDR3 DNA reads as TGTGCCAGCAGCTTAGGGACAGGGGGGGAACAAGAGACCCAGTACTTC.

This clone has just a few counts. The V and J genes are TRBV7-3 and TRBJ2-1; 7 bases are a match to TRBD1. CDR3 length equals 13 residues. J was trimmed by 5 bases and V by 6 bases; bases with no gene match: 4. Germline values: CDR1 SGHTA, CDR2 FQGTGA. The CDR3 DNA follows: TGTGCCAGCAGTTTCGACAGGGACAATGAGCAGTTCTTC. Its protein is CASSFDRDNEQFF.

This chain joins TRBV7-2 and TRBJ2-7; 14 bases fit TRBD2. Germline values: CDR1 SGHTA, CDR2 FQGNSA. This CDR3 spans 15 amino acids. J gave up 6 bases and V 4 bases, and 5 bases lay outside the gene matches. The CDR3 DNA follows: TGTGCCAGCAGCTGGGGACTAGCGGGAGCCTCCGAGCAGTACTTC. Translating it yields CASSWGLAGASEQYF.